This T cell receptor (beta chain) derives from a study of blood T cell repertoires in COVID-19. Turning to the study itself: Some COVID-19 samples were acute and others convalescent; all came from the United States, Italy and Spain. The cDNA or gDNA used as material had been derived from T cells, B-cell-depleted T cells, or PBMCs.

In the study's own analysis: Cell counts per sample came from amplifying reference gene primers. Profiling relied on immunoSEQ multiplex PCR, and the TCRdb table lists in-frame clones only, not all of them. V, J and clone size are taken as reported in that table, and D and trimming were inferred from the DNA itself. The data contain 150,000 to 200,000 clones, about 81% of them seen just once; the ten biggest clones take up roughly 19%. The CDR3 contains 16 residues. Germline CDR1 reads KGHSH; CDR2 reads LQKENI. Trimming removed 6 bases from V and 0 bases from J, with 15 bases in between. Sequencing used peripheral blood. The TCR originated in a woman older than 75 with acute or convalescent COVID-19. J is TRBJ1-3 and V is TRBV18; D is ambiguous. The CDR3 region is CASSPQQTLSGNTIYF. The CDR3 DNA sequence: TGTGCCAGCTCGCCCCAACAGACACTCTCTGGAAACACCATATATTTT.